This T cell receptor beta chain originates from a study of blood T cells in healthy people across ages. Study outcomes and limitations: Long-lived donors carried more naive CD4+ cells and greater diversity than aged donors. The unsorted PBMCs prevented any conclusive comparison of naive versus antigen-experienced cells. With age, beta diversity per million T cells declined roughly linearly, significantly by about 37.

Details on this clonotype: Its target is unknown. The junction departs from germline at one end; a sequencing error may be responsible.

The CDR3 is 16 residues long. The germline V gene has CDR1 SGHTA and CDR2 FQGNSA. The use of a sample-barcoded 5' primer and a J-beta primer mix characterized a second PCR of about 7 to 12 cycles. One entry per CDR3 protein results from TCRdb running MiXCR on the 5' RACE reads. The sample lists hundreds of thousands of distinct CDR3 sequences, approximately 53% occurring once. The receptor's source is a man in his forties in good health. This rearrangement joins TRBV7-2 to TRBJ2-5; TRBD2 is a possible D gene (6 bases). Sequenced: blood. Written as DNA, the CDR3 is TGTGCCTGCAGCTTACTTGCGGCCGGGAGCCAAGAGACCCAGTACTTC. It translates to CACSLLAAGSQETQYF.